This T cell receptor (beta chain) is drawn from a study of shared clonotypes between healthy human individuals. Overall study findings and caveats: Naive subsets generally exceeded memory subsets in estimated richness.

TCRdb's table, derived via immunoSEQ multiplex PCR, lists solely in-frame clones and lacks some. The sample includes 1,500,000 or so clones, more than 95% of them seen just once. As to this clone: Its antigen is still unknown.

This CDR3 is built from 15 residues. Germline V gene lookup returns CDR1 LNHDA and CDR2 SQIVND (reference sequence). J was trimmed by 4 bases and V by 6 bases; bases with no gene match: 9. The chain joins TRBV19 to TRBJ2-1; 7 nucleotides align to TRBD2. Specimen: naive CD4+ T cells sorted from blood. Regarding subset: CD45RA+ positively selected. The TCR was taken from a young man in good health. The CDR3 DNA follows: TGTGCCAGTAGGACTGCGGGAGTTCTGTACAATGAGCAGTTCTTC. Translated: CASRTAGVLYNEQFF.